This record covers a single T cell receptor beta chain. Its antigen is unknown. The record has no base qualities; no much larger clone is one base away. The data were taken from a study of coeliac disease (dated 2022 in TCRdb). In terms of the full investigation: Each coeliac patient fell into one of three classes: newly diagnosed active disease, refractory coeliac disease type I, or disease kept under control by a gluten-free diet. Refractory coeliac disease type I was defined as no response to a gluten-free diet for over 12 months, with immunophenotypically normal intraepithelial cells. Because high-resolution HLA typing was not available, biased TRBV7-2 usage was queried as a proof of principle. Small intestinal lymphocyte fractions from coeliac and non-coeliac patients were analysed in the study using next-generation sequencing of rearranged TRB and TRG CDR3 regions. The study was aimed at characterising TR repertoires of small intestinal T cells in active, refractory type I and gluten-free-diet-treated coeliac disease. The full study included about 30 patients: around 22 with serologically confirmed coeliac disease and 8 controls with non-small intestinal disorders. TRB sequencing was successfully performed on samples from around 27 subjects, among which 20 to 25 paired bulk unsorted intraepithelial and lamina propria cell samples were included. Beyond this particular receptor, the publication reports: TRB repertoires were mostly private, with most amino acid sequences found in only one sample, and V-gene usage showed no significant difference between disease groups. Cross-contamination between compartments was possible, because separating intraepithelial cells from lamina propria cells did not produce high-purity fractions. TRB and TRG repertoires of active coeliac intraepithelial and lamina propria samples showed lower clonality than controls, suggesting recruitment of diverse T cells. The authors considered the approach unsuitable for unbiased detection of gliadin-specific T cells, which are scarce and rarely shared between patients.

Library preparation used the immunoSEQ multiplex PCR assay. In a multiplexed PCR, the TR loci were amplified; reverse primers were designed against J gene segments, whereas forward primers were designed against V gene segments. The amplified CDR3 regions were sequenced using the Illumina HiSeq System. Concerning the study's data processing: To strip out PCR and sequencing errors and collapse the data into unique sequences, a nearest-neighbour algorithm merged closely related reads. Repertoires were summarised by clonality and by T cell density, defined as TR molecules per amount of genomic DNA input. Public TRs were defined as CDR3 amino acid sequences in at least 80% of unsorted samples, then tested for differential abundance between coeliac and control samples. Differences in clonality and density between disease groups were tested by Kruskal-Wallis tests, followed by Dunn post-tests. Imported from immuneACCESS, the table was reduced by TCRdb to in-frame sequences with V and J called. These copies leave out some clones; in studies compared against another copy, an unresolved V gene accounts for under half, and the cause of the remainder is not known. For V, J and clone size, that table is used; D and trimming come from the DNA. This sample has around 8,400 clones in its table, and approximately 60% of those were observed once. The ten largest clones add up to around 10% of the sample.

CDR1 SGDLS and CDR2 YYNGEE are derived from the germline V gene. Trimming removed 7 bases from V and 0 bases from J; the gene matches leave 8 bases unexplained. Measured from the cysteine to the phenylalanine, the CDR3 is 15 residues long. The read is trimmed to its CDR3 DNA, 45 bases read in frame from base 1. Aliquots of 400,000 to 550,000 cells were frozen in DMSO/FBS in liquid nitrogen, and one aliquot per fraction was used for sequencing. All 30 or so patients in the study underwent endoscopy and small intestinal biopsy. To release intraepithelial cells, biopsies were stirred at 37 degrees Celsius for one hour in RPMI containing EGTA, MgCl2 and 1% FBS. Genomic DNA was extracted from frozen unsorted cell fractions with the Qiagen DNeasy blood extraction kit.

The chain joins TRBV9 to TRBJ2-3; 7 of the junction bases match TRBD1. The sequence came from a woman in her fifties or sixties with celiac disease. Sequencing used intraepithelial lymphocytes from the gut. The label giving this sample's cell subset or site can be read as: intraepithelial cell (IEC) fraction of small intestinal biopsy. The DNA sequence reads TGTGCCAGCGTTAAGGGGGACAGTAGCACAGATACGCAGTATTTT. This is translated as CASVKGDSSTDTQYF.